The sequence of this T cell receptor beta chain was determined in a study of blood T cell repertoires in COVID-19. About the study: Material from acute and convalescent COVID-19 was sourced from the United States, Italy and Spain. PBMCs, B-cell-depleted T cells, or T cells provided the cDNA or gDNA that made up the material.

Germline CDR1 is SNHLY and CDR2 is FYNNEI. V dropped 10 bases and J dropped 0; count of bases not matched to a gene: 4. This CDR3 is 13 amino acids long. In the authors' methods: Cell counts per sample came from amplifying reference gene primers. This table comes from immunoSEQ multiplex PCR, and its TCRdb copy is limited to in-frame clones, with some not included. That table gives V, J and clone size, and the DNA gave D and trimming. The table shows 300,000 or so clones, with roughly 91% occurring only once. The TCR was taken from a man aged 45-65 years with active or convalescent COVID-19. The chain employs TRBV2 and TRBJ2-5, with 8 bases that match TRBD1. The sequenced sample consisted of peripheral blood. CDR3 in DNA: TGTGCCACCACGGACAGGGACCAAGAGACCCAGTACTTC. Translated, it gives CATTDRDQETQYF.